This T cell receptor beta chain was observed in a study of shared clonotypes between healthy human individuals. Study context: Three CD4 naive, three CD4 memory, two CD8 naive and one CD8 memory plate were used per donor. Study-level results: The study found roughly 5% of naive CD4 clonotypes shared across a handful of donors.

CD4+ cells yielded CD45RA+ naive and CD45RA-negative memory subsets. A word on this clone: The antigen is undetermined.

Germline-derived CDR1 and CDR2 are MDHEN and SYDVKM. This CDR3 comprises 12 residues. V was cut by 2 bases and J by 7 bases, with 9 bases left in between. In the original processing: ImmunoSEQ output held junction-only sequences without quality scores, so filtering differed. Some clones are missing from TCRdb's copy, which holds only in-frame ones; the method was immunoSEQ multiplex PCR. V and J calls and clone size are those listed in that table; D and trimming were worked out from the DNA. This table holds over 400,000 clones, about 96% found once. The sequenced sample was naive CD4+ T cells sorted from blood. Subset defined: CD45RA+ positively selected. The clonotype comes from a woman aged 30 to 39 in good health. The chain uses TRBV28 and TRBJ2-7; no definite D call. CDR3 in DNA: TGTGCCAGCAGTTTAGAAGGGCGGGAGCAGTACTTC. It encodes CASSLEGREQYF.